The present TCR beta chain was sequenced within a study of identifying expanded T cells in peripheral blood (dated by TCRdb to between 2019 and 2020). In terms of the full investigation: Separate aliquots of the same genomic DNA pool were sequenced to produce technical replicates, and four replicates were compared in pairs. Study-level results and caveats: The binomial model flagged approximately 1.2 differentially abundant clones between technical replicates, compared with about 16 over around two weeks and 19 over roughly 4 weeks. The authors expected that over much longer intervals, such as months to years, biological variance in healthy repertoires might increase even further. For all healthy donors, the variance in clone template counts between roughly 2-week samples rose significantly as total template count increased. Across all healthy-donor time intervals, the beta-binomial model significantly cut both the number of clones called differentially abundant and the false-positive rate.

TCRbeta CDR3 regions were profiled by bias-controlled multiplex PCR amplification of genomic DNA with the immunoSEQ Assay. On the authors' methods: The absolute abundance of each unique TCRbeta CDR3 region was quantified after sequences were collapsed and filtered. Differential abundance was assessed using a binomial (Fisher-equivalent) model and a beta-binomial model in which time-dependent variance fitted from healthy donors was added. Clones with fewer than 5 combined templates were removed, and differential abundance was called for clones with a Benjamini-Hochberg FDR below 0.01. Using the form v = (b*log(k)+a)^2, the beta-binomial variance was modeled as a function of the total template count across the two samples. Sourced from immuneACCESS, this table was stored by TCRdb with only in-frame sequences that have V and J called. A share of the clones is absent; for the studies checked, an unresolved V gene accounts for under half, and the remainder has no known explanation. V and J calls and clone size are as listed in that table; D and trimming were resolved from the DNA. The sample includes about 85,000 clones, with approximately 90% observed a single time. Around 20% of the sample is held by the ten biggest clonotypes.

As for this clone: Its recognized antigen is unknown. Base qualities are missing; no much larger clone stands one base away.

No immune events such as infections were documented for the healthy donors during the collection period. To calibrate time-dependent variance in a beta-binomial model of T-cell clone differential abundance, blood repertoires from healthy donors were used as a training cohort. The training cohort was composed of approximately ten healthy donors, 3 female and 7 male. An age range of roughly 29 to 64 years, with an average of roughly 47 years, was recorded for the donors. Whole blood was collected from each healthy donor at three time points spaced two weeks apart and obtained from a commercial supplier. For immunosequencing, genomic DNA was extracted from unsorted whole blood. The TCR was taken from a person aged 18 to 69 in good health. Sequenced material: blood.

The DNA sequence is given as TGTGCCAGCAGTTTCAAGGGATCTGGAAACACCATATATTTT. This codes for CASSFKGSGNTIYF. Recombination linked TRBV28 to TRBJ1-3; the D gene identity is not certain. The CDR3 has 14 amino acids, counting the end cysteine and phenylalanine. CDR3 DNA is the only sequence kept; it has 42 bases, read in frame from the first base. The germline V gene yields MDHEN for CDR1 and SYDVKM for CDR2. V and J are truncated by 3 bases and 1 base respectively, leaving an intervening sequence of 7 bases.